Below, 26 T cell receptor beta chains from the same sample are listed, as sequenced in a study of cytomegalovirus exposure and HLA in healthy donors. In the PCR, 60 Vbeta and 13 Jbeta primers were used. The table came from immunoSEQ multiplex PCR; TCRdb's copy has only in-frame clones and leaves some out. The sample lists 75,000 to 100,000 clones; around three quarters were seen once. Sequencing was performed on PBMCs. These TCRs come from a young man in good health and CMV-seronegative.

This clone was detected only a few times. The chain links TRBV10-3 to TRBJ1-1, with D possibly matching TRBD1 (5 bases). This CDR3 has 13 amino acids. V lost 10 bases, J lost 7 bases, and 19 bases lay in between. Per germline, CDR1 ENHRY and CDR2 SYGVKD. CDR3 sequence: CATWDPRGIEAFF. In nucleotides, the CDR3 is TGTGCCACCTGGGACCCGCGGGGGATTGAAGCTTTCTTT.

The chain combines TRBV5-4 with TRBJ2-7; D may be TRBD1 (5 bases). The CDR3 consists of 12 residues. Looked up from germline, CDR1 is SGHNT and CDR2 is YYREEE (reference sequence). The V gene lost 3 bases and the J gene lost 7 bases, with 11 bases spanning the gap. The CDR3 loop reads CASSSPGLEQYF. The CDR3 nucleotides are TGTGCCAGCAGCTCCCCAGGGCTGGAGCAGTACTTC.

The chain has TRBV11-1 and TRBJ1-1; D possibly corresponds to TRBD1 (5 bases). The germline CDR1 and CDR2 sequences are SGHAT and FQDESV (reference sequence). CDR3 length: 16 amino acids. Trimming stripped 3 bases from V and 5 bases from J, with 19 bases between. The CDR3 nucleotides read TGTGCCAGCAGCTTCCGCGGCGGTAAAAGGGGAACTGAAGCTTTCTTT. Amino acid sequence: CASSFRGGKRGTEAFF.

The chain employs TRBV19 and TRBJ1-1; a weak D match, TRBD1 (5 bases). Germline CDR1 LNHDA, CDR2 SQIVND (reference sequence). V lost 5 bases, J lost 3 bases, and 10 bases lay in between. The CDR3 totals 13 residues. CDR3 nucleotide sequence: TGTGCCAGTAGTCAGGGAACCTACACTGAAGCTTTCTTT. As protein: CASSQGTYTEAFF.

This rearrangement joins TRBV19 to TRBJ2-3; possibly TRBD2 for D (6 bases). CDR1 is LNHDA and CDR2 is SQIVND in the germline V gene (reference sequence). V gave up 6 bases and J gave up 3 bases, with 13 bases separating them. The CDR3 sequence is 14 residues long. CDR3 sequence reads: CASRNQGGTDTQYF. For the CDR3, the DNA is TGTGCCAGTAGGAATCAGGGAGGAACAGATACGCAGTATTTT.

J is TRBJ2-3 and V is TRBV9; D gene unclear. This CDR3 spans 12 amino acids. Trimming removed 3 bases from V and 5 bases from J, with 7 bases in between. CDR1 and CDR2 from the germline V gene are SGDLS and YYNGEE. Here the CDR3 reads CASSGLEDTQYF. The CDR3 DNA reads as TGTGCCAGCAGCGGACTTGAAGATACGCAGTATTTT.

The rearrangement joins TRBV6-1 to TRBJ1-5; D unclear. The germline V gene encodes CDR1 MNHNS and CDR2 SASEGT. The ends were cut back, 8 bases at V and 6 bases at J, with 14 bases in the middle. The CDR3 runs 13 residues. The DNA for the CDR3 is TGTGCCAGCCTCGGACTGTCGGGTCAGCCCCAGCATTTT. Protein product: CASLGLSGQPQHF.

CDR3 DNA: TGCGCCAGCAGCTTGGACCCGGCTTCTAGCGAAAGCACAGATACGCAGTATTTT. It yields the protein CASSLDPASSESTDTQYF. The chain is built from TRBV5-1 and TRBJ2-3; a weak D match, TRBD2 (6 bases). Germline CDR1 SGHRS, CDR2 YFSETQ. V was cut by 0 bases and J by 0 bases, with 17 bases left in between. This CDR3 contains 18 residues.

The V gene is TRBV14, the J gene TRBJ2-1; 9 nucleotides align to TRBD1. Germline lookup yields CDR1 SGHDN and CDR2 FVKESK. V dropped 4 bases and J dropped 9; count of bases not matched to a gene: 10. This CDR3 has 15 amino acids. CDR3 nucleotides: TGTGCCAGCAGCCGTAACAGGGGGCGCGGGGTTGAGCAGTTCTTC. Its translation: CASSRNRGRGVEQFF.

The chain uses TRBV7-3 and TRBJ2-6; 7 nucleotides line up with TRBD1. In germline, CDR1 is SGHTA, CDR2 FQGTGA. The ends lost 2 bases at V and 2 bases at J; junction bases unmatched: 3. This CDR3 is built from 16 residues. CDR3 region: CASSLDRAAGANVLTF. In nucleotides, the CDR3 is TGTGCCAGCAGCTTAGACAGGGCGGCTGGGGCCAACGTCCTGACTTTC.

The V gene is TRBV19, the J gene TRBJ2-3; 9 bases match TRBD2. The germline V gene has CDR1 LNHDA and CDR2 SQIVND (reference sequence). V was clipped by 6 bases and J by 2 bases; unmatched bases: 9. This CDR3 is 16 amino acids long. CDR3 nucleotide sequence: TGTGCCAGTAGCAAAGGTAGCGGGGGACTCACAGATACGCAGTATTTT. Translated, it gives CASSKGSGGLTDTQYF.

The chain is built from TRBV5-6 and TRBJ1-2, with 8 bases aligning to TRBD1. V was clipped by 1 base and J by 7 bases; unmatched bases: 6. CDR1 SGHDT and CDR2 YYEEEE come from the germline V gene. The CDR3 contains 14 residues. The CDR3 coding sequence is TGTGCCAGCAGCTTGTTAGGACAGGGTAGTGGCTACACCTTC. It encodes CASSLLGQGSGYTF.

The chain has TRBV7-6 and TRBJ1-6; 10 bases match TRBD1. This CDR3 is built from 16 residues. V shed 4 bases and J 5 bases; nucleotides not matched to a gene: 5. Germline loops: CDR1 SGHVS, CDR2 FNYEAQ. CDR3: CASSSPGQGNNSPLHF. CDR3 coding DNA: TGTGCCAGCAGCTCCCCGGGACAGGGGAATAATTCACCCCTCCACTTT.

This sequence joins TRBV15 and TRBJ1-5; a weak D match, TRBD1 (5 bases). This CDR3 has 14 amino acids. V gave up 0 bases and J gave up 10 bases, with 13 bases separating them. The V gene's germline CDR1 is LNHNV and CDR2 YYDKDF (reference sequence). CDR3 nucleotide sequence: TGTGCCACCAGCAGAGAAGGGGTAGCTTTCCCCCAGCATTTT. It codes for CATSREGVAFPQHF.

V is TRBV5-6 and J is TRBJ2-2, with 12 bases aligning to TRBD2. CDR1 is SGHDT and CDR2 is YYEEEE in the germline V gene. V lost 1 base and J lost 7; bases outside the gene matches: 2. The CDR3 totals 15 residues. The CDR3 nucleotides read TGTGCCAGCAGCTTGACTAGCGGGAGGAACGGGGAGCTGTTTTTT. This translates into CASSLTSGRNGELFF.

The V and J genes are TRBV27 and TRBJ2-1; D remains unclear. Germline V gene lookup returns CDR1 MNHEY and CDR2 SMNVEV (reference sequence). The germline V and J ends were trimmed by 5 bases and 12 bases, with 14 bases remaining between them. The CDR3 has 12 amino acids. CDR3 nucleotide sequence: TGTGCCAGCAGTACTTCTCAGCGAGGGCAGTTCTTC. Encoded protein: CASSTSQRGQFF.

The chain joins TRBV9 to TRBJ1-1; no firm D call. The V gene's germline CDR1 is SGDLS and CDR2 YYNGEE. The CDR3 is made up of 16 amino acids. V dropped 0 bases and J dropped 0 bases, with 12 bases sitting between them. DNA of the CDR3: TGTGCCAGCAGCGTAGCGGGGAGCGGGGTGAACACTGAAGCTTTCTTT. As protein: CASSVAGSGVNTEAFF.

The CDR3 loop reads CASSHGTSGFTDTQYF. The CDR3 region has the DNA TGCGCCAGCAGCCACGGGACTAGCGGGTTCACAGATACGCAGTATTTT. This chain connects TRBV4-3 to TRBJ2-3, with 12 bases aligning to TRBD2. V lost 3 bases and J lost 2; bases outside the gene matches: 3. CDR1 and CDR2 from the germline V gene are LGHNA and YSLEER. There are 16 residues in the CDR3.

The J gene is TRBJ1-2, the V gene TRBV28, with 7 bases identical to TRBD1. The CDR3 is 12 amino acids. The germline CDR1 and CDR2 sequences are MDHEN and SYDVKM. Trimming took 6 bases from V and 6 from J; bases not matched to a gene: 4. CDR3: CASRSQGNGYTF. CDR3 bases: TGTGCCAGCAGATCACAGGGGAATGGCTACACCTTC.

The V and J genes are TRBV9 and TRBJ1-1; D gene uncertain. V was pared by 3 bases and J by 5 bases, with 17 bases between. The CDR3 is 15 amino acids. CDR1 is SGDLS and CDR2 is YYNGEE in the germline V gene. In DNA, the CDR3 is TGTGCCAGCAGCGCGGAGGGTGGCGGCCGGACTGAAGCTTTCTTT. It is translated as CASSAEGGGRTEAFF.

J is TRBJ1-6 and V is TRBV19; tentatively, D is TRBD1 (6 bases). Germline assignment: CDR1 LNHDA and CDR2 SQIVND (reference sequence). Trimming pared 4 bases from V and 5 bases from J, leaving 9 bases between. CDR3 length: 14 residues. The CDR3 region has the DNA TGTGCCAGTAGTAACACAGGGAATAATTCACCCCTCCACTTT. Residues: CASSNTGNNSPLHF.

The chain recombines TRBV6-5 with TRBJ2-1; 11 bases agree with TRBD2. Germline V gene sequence: CDR1 MNHEY, CDR2 SVGAGI. The V and J ends lost 5 bases and 3 bases, in that order; junction bases with no gene match: 3. This CDR3 is built from 15 residues. For the CDR3, the DNA is TGTGCCAGCAGTCGGACTAGCGGGTACTACAATGAGCAGTTCTTC. It codes for CASSRTSGYYNEQFF.

This rearrangement joins TRBV10-3 to TRBJ2-2; 11 bases are shared with TRBD2. Germline assignment: CDR1 ENHRY and CDR2 SYGVKD. The CDR3 runs to 16 residues. The junction had 3 bases not matched to a gene; V was cut back by 3 bases and J by 3 bases. CDR3 residues: CAISDLLAGDTGELFF. The CDR3 nucleotides are TGTGCCATCAGTGATTTACTAGCGGGGGACACCGGGGAGCTGTTTTTT.

The chain combines TRBV19 with TRBJ1-1, with D possibly matching TRBD1 (6 bases). The CDR3 extends over 14 amino acids. Trimming took off 5 bases at V and 2 bases at J, with 12 bases between the two ends. The germline V gene encodes CDR1 LNHDA and CDR2 SQIVND (reference sequence). This CDR3 reads CASSSPTGNTEAFF. In DNA form, the CDR3 reads TGTGCCAGTAGTTCCCCGACAGGCAACACTGAAGCTTTCTTT. Together with reference TRBV19 and TRBJ1-1, the CDR3 gives the full variable domain: DGGITQSPKYLFRKEGQNVTLSCEQNLNHDAMYWYRQDPGQGLRLIYYSQIVNDFQKGDIAEGYSVSREKKESFPLTVTSAQKNPTAFYLCASSSPTGNTEAFFGQGTRLTVV.

This chain connects TRBV27 to TRBJ1-4; D not resolved. Germline CDR1 and CDR2: MNHEY and SMNVEV (reference sequence). The CDR3 extends over 15 amino acids. V shed 3 bases and J shed 4 bases, with 12 bases lying between them. Here the CDR3 reads CASSLVGLNNEKLFF. The DNA for the CDR3 is TGTGCCAGCAGTTTGGTTGGGCTAAATAATGAAAAACTGTTTTTT.

The DNA of the CDR3 is TGTGCCAGCAGTTACTCGTACAGGGGGGAGGGCTACACCTTC. Translating it yields CASSYSYRGEGYTF. V and J are TRBV6-5 and TRBJ1-2; 8 nucleotides align to TRBD1. Germline loops: CDR1 MNHEY, CDR2 SVGAGI. The V and J ends lost 0 bases and 8 bases, in that order; junction bases with no gene match: 5. The CDR3 extends over 14 amino acids.